This paragraph reports one TCR beta chain. Its specificity is not known. PCR primers comprised 60 Vbeta and 13 Jbeta primers. The method was immunoSEQ multiplex PCR; TCRdb's version includes in-frame clones alone and lacks a portion of them. The repertoire holds fewer than 250,000 clones, with over 60% as singletons. This sample is part of a study of cytomegalovirus exposure and HLA in healthy donors. CDR3 length: 15 residues. Germline V lookup: CDR1 SGDLS, CDR2 YYNGEE. V gave up 2 bases and J gave up 5 bases; unmatched junction bases: 4. General observations from the study: Within an earlier analysis, most TCR beta V segments proved productive either about 90% or about 30% of the time.

Sequenced sample: PBMCs. The V gene is TRBV9, the J gene TRBJ2-1; 10 bases agree with TRBD2. This clonotype was sampled from a man aged 25 to 40 in good health and CMV-seropositive. CDR3 nucleotides: TGTGCCAGCAGCGTTCTAGCGGGAGCACACAATGAGCAGTTCTTC. Translating it yields CASSVLAGAHNEQFF.